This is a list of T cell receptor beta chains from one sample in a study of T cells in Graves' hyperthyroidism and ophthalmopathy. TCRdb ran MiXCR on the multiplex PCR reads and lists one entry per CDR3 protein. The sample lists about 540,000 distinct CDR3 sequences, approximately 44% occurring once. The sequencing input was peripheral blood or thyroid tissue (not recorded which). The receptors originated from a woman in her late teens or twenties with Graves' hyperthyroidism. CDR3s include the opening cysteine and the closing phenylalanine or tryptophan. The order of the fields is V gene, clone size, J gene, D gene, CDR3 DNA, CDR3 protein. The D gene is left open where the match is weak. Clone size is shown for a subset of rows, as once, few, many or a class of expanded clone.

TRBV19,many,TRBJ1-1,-,TGTGCCAGTAGTTTATCCCAGGGTACCGAAGCTTTCTTT,CASSLSQGTEAFF
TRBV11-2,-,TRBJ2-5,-,TGTGCCAGCAGCTCGAGGAGGACCCAGTACTTC,CASSSRRTQYF
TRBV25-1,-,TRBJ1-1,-,TGCGCCAGTCGCCGTGGAGAGATGAACACTGAAGCTTTCTTT,CASRRGEMNTEAFF
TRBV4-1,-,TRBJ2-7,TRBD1,TGCGCCAGCAGCCAAGCGGTGACAGGGGACAACTACGAGCAGTACTTC,CASSQAVTGDNYEQYF
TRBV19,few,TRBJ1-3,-,TGTGCCAGTAGTGTACAAGACGCTGGAAACACCATATATTTT,CASSVQDAGNTIYF
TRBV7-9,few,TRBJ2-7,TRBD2,TGTGCCAGCAGCCTCGGCGGTCTAGCGGGAGGGCCCTACGAGCAGTACTTC,CASSLGGLAGGPYEQYF
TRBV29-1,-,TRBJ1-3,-,TGCAGCGTTGAAGGTCAGGGTTGGAGCTACACCATATATTTT,CSVEGQGWSYTIYF
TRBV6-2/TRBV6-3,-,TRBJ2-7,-,TGTGCCAGCAGTTACGGGCTAGACTTAAACTACGAGCAGTACTTC,CASSYGLDLNYEQYF
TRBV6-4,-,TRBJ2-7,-,TGTGCCAGCAGTGACGAGGGGGGTTCCTACGAGCAGTACTTC,CASSDEGGSYEQYF
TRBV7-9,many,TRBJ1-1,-,TGTGCCAGCAGCTTAAACCAATTGAACACTGAAGCTTTCTTT,CASSLNQLNTEAFF
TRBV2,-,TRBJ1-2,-,TGTGCCAGCGCCAGCGGATACACCTTC,CASASGYTF
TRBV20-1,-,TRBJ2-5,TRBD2,TGCAGTGCTAGAGATGGAACTAGCGTGGACCAAGAGACCCAGTACTTC,CSARDGTSVDQETQYF
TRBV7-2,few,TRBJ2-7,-,TGTGCCAGCAGCCAGTATCGGTCCTACGAGCAGTACTTC,CASSQYRSYEQYF
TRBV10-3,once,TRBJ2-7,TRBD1,TGTGCCATCAGAGGCACCGACAGGGTTGGGGAGCAGTACTTC,CAIRGTDRVGEQYF
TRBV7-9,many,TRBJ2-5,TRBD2,TGTGCCAGCAGCCTGCGACTAGCGGGAGAAGAGACCCAGTACTTC,CASSLRLAGEETQYF
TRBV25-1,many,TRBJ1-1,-,TGTGCCAGCAGTGAGAGTGCCACCTCGAACACTGAAGCTTTCTTT,CASSESATSNTEAFF
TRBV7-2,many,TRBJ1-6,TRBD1,TGTGCCAGCAGCTTAACGACAGGGGGCGGCTCACCCCTCCACTTT,CASSLTTGGGSPLHF
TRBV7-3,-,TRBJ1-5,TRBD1,TGTGCCAGCAGGCCCGGGACAGGTCCTAGCAATCAGCCCCAGCATTTT,CASRPGTGPSNQPQHF
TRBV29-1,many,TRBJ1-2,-,TGCAGCGTTGATGACGGGTATCGTGGCTACACCTTC,CSVDDGYRGYTF
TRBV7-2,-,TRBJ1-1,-,TGTGCCAGCAGCTTGAGGGGCCAAGTTGGCACTGAAGCTTTCTTT,CASSLRGQVGTEAFF
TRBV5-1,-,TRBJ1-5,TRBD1,TGCGCCAGCAGCCTCACAGGGGGATGGAGCAATCAGCCCCAGCATTTT,CASSLTGGWSNQPQHF
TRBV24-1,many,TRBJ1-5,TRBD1,TGTGCCACCAGTGAAGTCGGGACAGGGGGGAGCAATCAGCCCCAGCATTTT,CATSEVGTGGSNQPQHF
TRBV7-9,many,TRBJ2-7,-,TGTGCCAGCAGCTTAGACGGGGAGATCAGTCACGAGCAGTACTTC,CASSLDGEISHEQYF
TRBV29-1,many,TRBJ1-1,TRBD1,TGCAGCGTTCGACAGGGGAACACTGAAGCTTTCTTT,CSVRQGNTEAFF
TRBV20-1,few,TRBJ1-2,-,TGCAGTGCTAGAGAGGACAGAAGCTATGGCTACACCTTC,CSAREDRSYGYTF
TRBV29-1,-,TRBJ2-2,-,TGCAGCGTTGTGGTGGGAGACACCGGTGAGCTGTTTTTT,CSVVVGDTGELFF
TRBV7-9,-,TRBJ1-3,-,TGTGCCAGCAGTTACGGCGGCATCTCTGGAAACACCATATATTTT,CASSYGGISGNTIYF
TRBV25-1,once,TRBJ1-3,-,TGTGCCAGCAGTGAATCCATTTATAGCAGGGCAGGAAACACCATATATTTT,CASSESIYSRAGNTIYF
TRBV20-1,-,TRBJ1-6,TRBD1,TGCAGTGCTAGAAAGGCGACAGGGTATTCACCCCTCCACTTT,CSARKATGYSPLHF
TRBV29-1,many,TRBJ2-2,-,TGCAGCGTTGAAGACAACAGGGTGAACACCGGGGAGCTGTTTTTT,CSVEDNRVNTGELFF
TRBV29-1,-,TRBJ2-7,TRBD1,TGCAGCGTTGACCGACAGGGGGCCGAGCAGTACTTC,CSVDRQGAEQYF
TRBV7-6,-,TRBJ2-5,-,TGTGCCAGCACCCGGGGGAGCCAAGAGACCCAGTACTTC,CASTRGSQETQYF
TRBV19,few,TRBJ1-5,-,TGTGCCAGTACAGAGTCGGGATTGTATAGCAATCAGCCCCAGCATTTT,CASTESGLYSNQPQHF
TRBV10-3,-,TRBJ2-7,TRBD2,TGTGCCAGCAGTGACTCTAGCGGGAGGGAAGGGAAGCAGTACTTC,CASSDSSGREGKQYF
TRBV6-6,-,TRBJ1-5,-,TGTGCCAGCAGTTACGGGGGGACCTATCAGCCCCAGCATTTT,CASSYGGTYQPQHF
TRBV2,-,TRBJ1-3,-,TGTGCCAGCAAGACGGGGTACTCTGGAAACACCATATATTTT,CASKTGYSGNTIYF
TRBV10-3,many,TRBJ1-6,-,TGTGCCATCAGTGACGGTTCGGGGAATTCACCCCTCCACTTT,CAISDGSGNSPLHF
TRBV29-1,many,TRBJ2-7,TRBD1,TGCAGCGTTGGACAGGGAAAGGGCTACGAGCAGTACTTC,CSVGQGKGYEQYF
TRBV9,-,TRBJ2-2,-,TGTGCCAGCAGCGTGGGGAACACCGGGGAGCTGCTTTTT,CASSVGNTGELLF
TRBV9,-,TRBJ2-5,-,TGTGCCAGCAGCCGAGACTGGGAGACCCAGTACTTC,CASSRDWETQYF
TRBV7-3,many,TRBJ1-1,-,TGTGCCAGCAGCCCCATCGGAGGAACTGAAGCTTTCTTT,CASSPIGGTEAFF
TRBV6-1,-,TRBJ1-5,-,TGTGCCAGCAGTCCCGAGAGGGGCAACTTCCCCCAGCATTTT,CASSPERGNFPQHF
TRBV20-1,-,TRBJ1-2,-,TGCAGTGCTAGTAGAGGGCCTGGCTACACCTTC,CSASRGPGYTF
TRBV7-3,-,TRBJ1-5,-,TGTGCCAGCAGCTTCGCCGGCGGTCAGCCCCAGCATTTT,CASSFAGGQPQHF
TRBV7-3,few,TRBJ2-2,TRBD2,TGTGCCAGCGGGCGCGGGGGAACGAACACCGGGGAGCTGTTTTTT,CASGRGGTNTGELFF
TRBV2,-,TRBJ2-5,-,TGTGCCAGCAGTTTCCGCGGGTATTCCCAAGAGACCCAGTACTTC,CASSFRGYSQETQYF
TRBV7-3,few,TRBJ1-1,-,TGTGCCAGCAGCTTAGAAACCGGGACCAGGACTTTCTTT,CASSLETGTRTFF
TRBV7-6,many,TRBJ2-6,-,TGTGCCAGCAGCTTAGACAGGGCTGGGGCCAACGTCCTGACTTTC,CASSLDRAGANVLTF
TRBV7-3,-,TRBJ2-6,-,TGTGCCAGCAGCTTAACCAGGGACAACGTCCTGACTTTC,CASSLTRDNVLTF
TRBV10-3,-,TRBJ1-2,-,TGTGCCATCAGTGACCAGAGGACTGCCTGGGGCTATGGCTACACCTTC,CAISDQRTAWGYGYTF
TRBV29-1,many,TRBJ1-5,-,TGCAGCGTTGAAGAAACAGGGCGAGGTCAGCCCCAGCATTTT,CSVEETGRGQPQHF
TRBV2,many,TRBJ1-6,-,TGTGCCAGCAGTGACGGTCGGCCTAATGGTTCACCCCTCCACTTT,CASSDGRPNGSPLHF
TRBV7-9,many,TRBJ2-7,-,TGTGCCAGCAGCTTACGAGGGAGCGAGCAGTACTTC,CASSLRGSEQYF
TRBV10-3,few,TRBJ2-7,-,TGTGCCAGCAGTTACTCGACGGTAAAGTACGAGCAGTACTTC,CASSYSTVKYEQYF
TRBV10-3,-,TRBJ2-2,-,TGTGCCATCAGTGGATATAGAACCGGGGAGCTGTTTTTT,CAISGYRTGELFF
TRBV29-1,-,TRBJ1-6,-,TGCAGCAGGGGTAATTCACCCCTCCACTTT,CSRGNSPLHF
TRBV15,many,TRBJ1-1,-,TGTGCCACCAGCAGAGACTGGGAAGGGAAAGCTTTCTTT,CATSRDWEGKAFF
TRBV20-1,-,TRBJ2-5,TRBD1,TGCAGTGCTGGGCCCCGGGACAGGGGGCGCCAGGAGACCCAGTACTTC,CSAGPRDRGRQETQYF
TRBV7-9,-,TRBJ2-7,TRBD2,TGTGCCAGCAGCCCTACTGGACTAGCGGGAGGGCCTACCCGCTACGAGCAGTACTTC,CASSPTGLAGGPTRYEQYF
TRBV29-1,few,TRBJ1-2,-,TGCAGCGTTCTACCAGGTACCGCTAGCTATGGCTACACCTTC,CSVLPGTASYGYTF